Shown below are 2 T cell receptor beta chains from a single sample sequenced in a study of shared clonotypes between healthy human individuals. CD45RO-negative cells were positively selected for CCR7, leaving out terminally differentiated effector memory CD45RA+ cells. Using immunoSEQ multiplex PCR, the repertoire was profiled, and TCRdb retains in-frame clones only, with some absent. The table lists around 2.1 million clones, around 93% of them singletons. Sequencing was done on a sample of naive CD8+ T cells from PBMCs. The receptors come from a man aged 18 to 35 in good health. Some clones in this sample may be carry-over from other donors' samples.

The rearrangement links TRBV6-6 to TRBJ1-4, with D uncertain. This CDR3 has 11 amino acids. V was pared by 8 bases and J by 5 bases, with 6 bases between. Per the germline V gene, CDR1 is MNHNY and CDR2 is SVGAGI (reference sequence). CDR3 residues: CASLGNEKLFF. The CDR3 region has the DNA TGTGCCAGCCTCGGAAATGAAAAACTGTTTTTT.

The CDR3 sequence is CASSHPGGGSTDTQYF. The CDR3, as DNA: TGTGCCAGCAGCCATCCCGGTGGCGGGAGCACAGATACGCAGTATTTT. This chain links TRBV7-9 with TRBJ2-3, with D maybe TRBD2 (5 bases). The V gene's germline CDR1 is SEHNR and CDR2 FQNEAQ (reference sequence). The CDR3 runs to 16 residues. Trimming took off 5 bases at V and 0 bases at J, with 15 bases between the two ends.